This TCR beta chain was identified during a study of OX40 agonist ivuxolimab in advanced cancers. About the full investigation: The costimulatory receptor OX40 (CD134) was targeted by ivuxolimab, a fully human IgG2 agonistic monoclonal antibody. Intravenous ivuxolimab was administered to patients every 2 weeks at six dose levels: 0.01, 0.1, 0.3, 1.5, 3 and 10 mg/kg. Of the roughly 51 patients in dose escalation, about 19 had hepatocellular carcinoma, around 15 had melanoma, 9 had renal cell carcinoma and 9 had head and neck cancer. In the dose-escalation cohort, approximately 82% of patients were male, and the mean age was roughly 60 years, with a range of roughly 20 to 80. Patients were allowed to have had prior anti-PD-1, anti-PD-L1 or anti-CTLA-4 therapy, and roughly 40% of the dose-escalation patients had been treated with checkpoint inhibitors. Partial responses occurred in three dose-escalation patients, of whom one had hepatocellular carcinoma and two had cutaneous melanoma. Peripheral TCRbeta sequencing was intended to test whether TCR sequence diversity was altered and clonal T-cell expansion was caused by ivuxolimab. The monotherapy dose-escalation portion (N of about 50 patients) of the phase I ivuxolimab trial is reported in the paper. What the authors observed across the whole study: Clonal expansion of both CD4+ and CD8+ blood T cells was observed from baseline to week 6 at doses 0.1 to 3.0 mg/kg. In partial responders in the 0.1-3.0 mg/kg groups, normalized peripheral clonal expansion was found to be among the lowest, especially among CD8+ T cells. After ivuxolimab, CD8+ T cells had more expanded clones than CD4+ T cells on average. Antigen specificity was not determined for the clonally expanded peripheral T cells. Low levels of normalized T-cell clonal expansion were also shown by some nonresponding patients.

On this clone: It lacks a known antigen. No quality values exist for individual bases; no much larger clone is one base distant.

To sequence the TCRbeta CDR3 region, genomic DNA was isolated from the sorted cells. TCRbeta CDR3 regions were sequenced using the immunoSEQ Assay. Drawn from immuneACCESS, this table holds only the in-frame rearrangements with V and J called that TCRdb kept. Clones are partly lost; checked studies trace under half to an unresolved V gene and leave the rest unexplained. Counted in this sample were tens of thousands of clones; more than 70% of them appeared once. Of the sample, roughly 1% is held by the ten largest clones. The trial excluded patients who had a history of autoimmune disease or who were on systemic immunosuppression. Peripheral blood for TCR sequencing was drawn from every dose cohort at baseline, at cycle 4 day 1 and at cycle 7 day 1. Samples were obtained from an open-label, multicenter, first-in-human phase I dose-escalation trial of ivuxolimab. Adults with locally advanced or metastatic melanoma, renal cell carcinoma, hepatocellular carcinoma or head and neck squamous cell carcinoma were enrolled in the trial. Before TCR sequencing, CD4+ T cells and CD8+ T cells were sorted from peripheral blood as separate populations.

Cut back by 4 bases and 1 base, the V and J ends lie 11 bases apart. The germline V gene gives CDR1 as SGHDT and CDR2 as YYEEEE. The CDR3 contains 14 residues, cysteine and phenylalanine counted. Only the CDR3 DNA stays, 42 bases, in frame from base 1. This sequence was found in an adult with an advanced solid tumor such as melanoma, head and neck, liver or kidney cancer. The chain employs TRBV5-6 and TRBJ1-1, with TRBD1 as a weak D call on 6 bases. The specimen comprised CD4+ or CD8+ T cells sorted from blood, sampled in a trial of the OX40 agonist ivuxolimab. CDR3 sequence: CASSGSGENTEAFF. The sequenced DNA: TGTGCCAGCAGCGGGTCAGGGGAGAACACTGAAGCTTTCTTT.